Listed below are T cell receptor beta chains from one sample, sequenced in a study of response to subunit inactivated influenza vaccine. TCRdb fed the RT-PCR reads into MiXCR, producing one record per CDR3 protein. This table holds hundreds of thousands of distinct CDR3 sequences, around 11% found once. The sample was PBMCs from blood, taken on the day of vaccination. The receptor set was obtained from a man aged 50-59 years who received an inactivated influenza vaccine. Both conserved end residues are part of each CDR3. A D gene is named only where the DNA matches it firmly. Clone sizes are given selectively: once, few, many, or a class where the clone is expanded.

v_gene	abundance	j_gene	d_gene	CDR3aa	CDR3nt
TRBV7-9	few	TRBJ1-6	NA	CASSLGTVENSPLHF	TGTGCCAGCAGCTTAGGGACAGTAGAAAATTCACCCCTCCACTTT
TRBV20-1	few	TRBJ2-1	NA	CSVGRPGSNEQFF	TGCAGTGTTGGCCGGCCGGGCTCTAATGAGCAGTTCTTC
TRBV7-2	NA	TRBJ2-7	TRBD1	CASSLRWDRLYEQYF	TGTGCCAGCAGCTTACGATGGGACAGACTCTACGAGCAGTACTTC
TRBV28	few	TRBJ2-1	NA	CASSSPGASNYNEQFF	TGTGCCAGCAGCAGCCCTGGGGCTTCCAACTACAATGAGCAGTTCTTC
TRBV18	few	TRBJ2-3	NA	CASSPKDQGHGDTQYF	TGTGCCAGCTCACCTAAAGATCAGGGACATGGAGATACGCAGTATTTT
TRBV5-1	NA	TRBJ1-5	NA	CASTYRRQPQHF	TGCGCCAGCACCTACCGCAGACAGCCCCAGCATTTT
TRBV28	NA	TRBJ2-7	TRBD2	CASIQWGGGVGYEQYF	TGTGCCAGCATCCAATGGGGGGGAGGCGTTGGCTACGAGCAGTACTTC
TRBV12-3/TRBV12-4	NA	TRBJ2-1	NA	CASSLRGMYEQFF	TGTGCCAGCAGTCTAAGGGGTATGTATGAGCAGTTCTTC
TRBV6-2/TRBV6-3	few	TRBJ1-5	TRBD1	CASSYNPKTGVSNQPQHF	TGTGCCAGCAGTTACAACCCTAAGACAGGGGTTAGCAATCAGCCCCAGCATTTT
TRBV2	NA	TRBJ2-5	NA	CASSESGGTVAETQYF	TGTGCCAGCAGTGAATCTGGCGGGACGGTTGCGGAGACCCAGTACTTC
TRBV6-2/TRBV6-3	NA	TRBJ2-1	TRBD2	CASSYYLARTIAGRKFGEQFF	TGTGCCAGCAGTTACTACCTAGCCCGCACGATAGCGGGGCGGAAATTCGGTGAGCAGTTCTTC
TRBV14	many	TRBJ2-2	NA	CASSQAHGSLNTGELFF	TGTGCCAGCAGCCAGGCCCACGGTAGCTTGAACACCGGGGAGCTGTTTTTT
TRBV7-8	few	TRBJ1-6	NA	CASSLEGIGINSPLHF	TGTGCCAGCAGCTTAGAAGGGATTGGAATAAATTCACCCCTCCACTTT
TRBV18	NA	TRBJ2-1	TRBD1	CASSPRTNRGNEQFF	TGTGCCAGCTCACCGCGTACTAACAGGGGGAATGAGCAGTTCTTC
TRBV20-1	NA	TRBJ2-3	NA	CSADRTTDTQYF	TGCAGTGCCGACAGGACCACAGATACGCAGTATTTT